The clone carrying this T cell receptor beta chain was counted only a few times. What it recognizes is unknown. From the reads, TCRdb called clonotypes with MiXCR, one entry per CDR3 protein. The sample yields about 20,000 distinct CDR3 sequences, around 40% seen once. Germline CDR1 reads GTSNPN; CDR2 reads SVGIG (reference sequence). Trimming stripped 5 bases from V and 3 bases from J, with 15 bases between. The CDR3 sequence is 14 residues long. The data derive from a study of T cell repertoires in cytomegalovirus infection. Study as a whole: In the study, CMV epitopes included recently identified HLA-C-restricted and well-studied HLA-B-restricted ones.

The sequences come from CD8+ T cells from cultured PBMCs, collected from culture after CMV antigen stimulation. The V and J genes are TRBV30 and TRBJ2-3; tentatively, D is TRBD1 or TRBD2 (6 bases each). The TCR originated in a human donor in good health (CMV status not recorded). Some clones in this sample may be carry-over from other donors' samples. CDR3 loop: CAWEGLGGTDTQYF. Written as DNA, the CDR3 is TGTGCCTGGGAAGGCTTAGGGGGGACAGATACGCAGTATTTT.